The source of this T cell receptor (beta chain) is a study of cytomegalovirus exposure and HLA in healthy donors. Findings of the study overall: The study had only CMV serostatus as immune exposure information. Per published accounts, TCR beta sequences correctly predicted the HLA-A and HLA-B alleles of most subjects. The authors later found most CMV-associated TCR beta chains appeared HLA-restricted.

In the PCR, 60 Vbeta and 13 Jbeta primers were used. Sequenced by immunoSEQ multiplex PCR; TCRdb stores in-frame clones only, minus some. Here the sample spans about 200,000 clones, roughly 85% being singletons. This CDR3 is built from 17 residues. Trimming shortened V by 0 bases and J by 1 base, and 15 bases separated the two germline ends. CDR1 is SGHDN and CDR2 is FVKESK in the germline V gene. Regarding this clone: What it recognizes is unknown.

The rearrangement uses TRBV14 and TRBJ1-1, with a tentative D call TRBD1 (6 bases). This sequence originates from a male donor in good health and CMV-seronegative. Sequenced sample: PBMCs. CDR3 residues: CASSQDIKGVWNTEAFF. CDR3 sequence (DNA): TGTGCCAGCAGCCAAGATATAAAGGGGGTGTGGAACACTGAAGCTTTCTTT.